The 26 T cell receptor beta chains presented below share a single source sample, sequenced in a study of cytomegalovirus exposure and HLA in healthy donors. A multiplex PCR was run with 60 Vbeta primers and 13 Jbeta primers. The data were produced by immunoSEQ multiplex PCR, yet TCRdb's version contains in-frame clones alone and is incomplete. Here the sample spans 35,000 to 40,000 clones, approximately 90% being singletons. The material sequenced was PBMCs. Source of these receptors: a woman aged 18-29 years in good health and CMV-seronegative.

CDR3 DNA sequence: TGCGCCAGCAACCCTGCGCCGGGTTGGTACGAGCAGTACTTC. Translating it yields CASNPAPGWYEQYF. The chain uses TRBV5-1 and TRBJ2-5; D ambiguous. Judging by the DNA end, TRBJ2-7 fits better; the J call may be wrong. This CDR3 contains 14 residues. CDR1 is SGHRS, CDR2 YFSETQ, per germline.

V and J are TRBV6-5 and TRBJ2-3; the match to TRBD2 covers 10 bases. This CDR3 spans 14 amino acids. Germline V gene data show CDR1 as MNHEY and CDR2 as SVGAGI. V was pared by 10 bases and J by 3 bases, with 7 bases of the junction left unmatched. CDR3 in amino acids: CATQREGHTDTQYF. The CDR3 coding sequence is TGTGCCACCCAGCGGGAGGGCCATACAGATACGCAGTATTTT.

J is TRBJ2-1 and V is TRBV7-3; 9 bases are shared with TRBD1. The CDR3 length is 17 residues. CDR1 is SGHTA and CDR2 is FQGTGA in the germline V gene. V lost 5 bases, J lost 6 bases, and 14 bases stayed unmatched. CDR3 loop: CASSPRSGQGWRNEQFF. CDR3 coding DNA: TGTGCCAGCAGCCCCAGATCGGGACAGGGTTGGCGCAATGAGCAGTTCTTC.

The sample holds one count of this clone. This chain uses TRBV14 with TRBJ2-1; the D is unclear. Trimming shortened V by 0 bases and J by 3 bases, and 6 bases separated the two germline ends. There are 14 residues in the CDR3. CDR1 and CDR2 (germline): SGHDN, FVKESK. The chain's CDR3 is CASSQESFYNEQFF. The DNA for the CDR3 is TGTGCCAGCAGCCAAGAATCGTTCTACAATGAGCAGTTCTTC. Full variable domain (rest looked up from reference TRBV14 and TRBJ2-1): EAGVTQFPSHSVIEKGQTVTLRCDPISGHDNLYWYRRVMGKEIKFLLHFVKESKQDESGMPNNRFLAERTGGTYSTLKVQPAELEDSGVYFCASSQESFYNEQFFGPGTRLTVL.

DNA of the CDR3: TGTGCCAGCAGGGAAGGGGACACTGAAGCTTTCTTT. As protein: CASREGDTEAFF. V usage is TRBV6-4 and J usage is TRBJ1-1; tentatively, D is TRBD1 (5 bases). CDR1 MRHNA and CDR2 SNTAGT come from the germline V gene. This CDR3 spans 12 amino acids. Trimming pared 6 bases from V and 3 bases from J, leaving 8 bases between.

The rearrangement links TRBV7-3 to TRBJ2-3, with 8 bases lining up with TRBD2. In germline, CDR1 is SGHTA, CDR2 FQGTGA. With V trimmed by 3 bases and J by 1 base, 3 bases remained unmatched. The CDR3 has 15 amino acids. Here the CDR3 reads CASSLGLGGTDTQYF. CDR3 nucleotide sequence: TGTGCCAGCAGCTTGGGACTAGGGGGCACAGATACGCAGTATTTT.

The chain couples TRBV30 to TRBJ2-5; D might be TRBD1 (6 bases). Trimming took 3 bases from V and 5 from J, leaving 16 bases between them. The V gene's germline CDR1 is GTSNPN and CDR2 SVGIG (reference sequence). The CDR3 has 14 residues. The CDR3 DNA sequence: TGTGCCTGGAGGTTGACAGGTGGGGAGGAGACCCAGTACTTC. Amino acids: CAWRLTGGEETQYF.

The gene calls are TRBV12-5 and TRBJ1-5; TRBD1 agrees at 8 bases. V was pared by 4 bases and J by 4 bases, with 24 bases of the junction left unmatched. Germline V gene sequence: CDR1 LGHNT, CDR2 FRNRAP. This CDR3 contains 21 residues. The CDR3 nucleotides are TGTGCTAGTGGTTCATTTGGTTTTATGACAGGGGCGGATAGAAGGAATCAGCCCCAGCATTTT. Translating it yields CASGSFGFMTGADRRNQPQHF.

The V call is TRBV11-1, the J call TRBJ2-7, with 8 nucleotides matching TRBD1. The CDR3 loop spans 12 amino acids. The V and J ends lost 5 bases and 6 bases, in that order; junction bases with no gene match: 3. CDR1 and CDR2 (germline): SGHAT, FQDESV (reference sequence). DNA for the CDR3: TGTGCCAGCAGCCGTGACAGGGGCGAGCAGTACTTC. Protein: CASSRDRGEQYF.

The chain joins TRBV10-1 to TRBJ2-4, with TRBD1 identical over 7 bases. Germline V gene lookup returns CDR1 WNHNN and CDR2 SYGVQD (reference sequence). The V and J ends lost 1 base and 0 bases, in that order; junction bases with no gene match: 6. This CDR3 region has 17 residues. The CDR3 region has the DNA TGCGCCAGCAGTGAGTGGTTCACAGGGGTAGCCAAAAACATTCAGTACTTC. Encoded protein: CASSEWFTGVAKNIQYF.

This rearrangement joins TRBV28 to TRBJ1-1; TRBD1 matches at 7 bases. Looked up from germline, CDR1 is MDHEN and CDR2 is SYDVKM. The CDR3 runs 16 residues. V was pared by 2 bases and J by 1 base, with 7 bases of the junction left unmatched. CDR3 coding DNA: TGTGCCAGCAGTTTAATGAGGAGACAGGGGAACACTGAAGCTTTCTTT. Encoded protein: CASSLMRRQGNTEAFF.

CDR3 in DNA: TGTGCCAGCAGATCCACGGGGGTGGTGGATGAGCAGTTCTTC. It encodes CASRSTGVVDEQFF. This chain joins TRBV27 and TRBJ2-1; TRBD2 might be the D (6 bases). The CDR3 sequence is 14 residues long. The V end was cut by 6 bases, the J end by 8 bases, with 17 bases between. The germline V gene encodes CDR1 MNHEY and CDR2 SMNVEV (reference sequence).

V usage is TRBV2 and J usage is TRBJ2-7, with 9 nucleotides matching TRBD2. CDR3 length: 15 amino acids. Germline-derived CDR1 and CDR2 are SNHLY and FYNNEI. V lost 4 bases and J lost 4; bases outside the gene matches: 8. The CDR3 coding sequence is TGTGCCAGCAGTGTCGGTAGCGGGAGATTGTACGAGCAGTACTTC. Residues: CASSVGSGRLYEQYF.

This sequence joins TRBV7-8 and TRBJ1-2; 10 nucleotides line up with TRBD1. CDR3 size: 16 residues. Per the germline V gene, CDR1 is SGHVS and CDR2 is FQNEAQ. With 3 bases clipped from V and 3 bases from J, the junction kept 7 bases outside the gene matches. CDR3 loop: CASSFGGTGDHYGYTF. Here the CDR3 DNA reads TGTGCCAGCAGCTTTGGCGGGACAGGGGATCACTATGGCTACACCTTC.

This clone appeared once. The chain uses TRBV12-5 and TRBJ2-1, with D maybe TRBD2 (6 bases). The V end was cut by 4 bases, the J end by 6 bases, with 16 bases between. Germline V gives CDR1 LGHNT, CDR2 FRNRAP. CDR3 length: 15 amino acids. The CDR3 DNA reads TGTGCTAGTGGTTCCCCGCGGGACTTTTTCAATGAGCAGTTCTTC. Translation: CASGSPRDFFNEQFF.

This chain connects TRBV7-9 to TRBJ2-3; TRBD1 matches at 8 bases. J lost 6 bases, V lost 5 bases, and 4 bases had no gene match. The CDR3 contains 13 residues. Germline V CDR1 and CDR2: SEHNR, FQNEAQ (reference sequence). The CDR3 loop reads CASSRTGQDTQYF. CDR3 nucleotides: TGTGCCAGCAGCCGGACAGGGCAGGATACGCAGTATTTT.

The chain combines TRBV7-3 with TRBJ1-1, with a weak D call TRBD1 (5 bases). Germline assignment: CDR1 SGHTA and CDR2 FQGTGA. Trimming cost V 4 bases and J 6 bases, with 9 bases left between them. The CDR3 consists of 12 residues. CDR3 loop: CASSSGSAEAFF. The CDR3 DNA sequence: TGTGCCAGCAGCTCAGGGTCAGCTGAAGCTTTCTTT. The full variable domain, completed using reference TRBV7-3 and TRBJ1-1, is GAGVSQTPSNKVTEKGKYVELRCDPISGHTALYWYRQSLGQGPEFLIYFQGTGAADDSGLPNDRFFAVRPEGSVSTLKIQRTERGDSAVYLCASSSGSAEAFFGQGTRLTVV.

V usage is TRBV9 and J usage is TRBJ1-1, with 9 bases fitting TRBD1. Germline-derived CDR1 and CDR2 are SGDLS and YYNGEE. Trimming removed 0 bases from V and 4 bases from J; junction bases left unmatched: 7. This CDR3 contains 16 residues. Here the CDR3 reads CASSVAGTGRSTEAFF. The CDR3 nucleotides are TGTGCCAGCAGCGTAGCTGGGACAGGGCGGAGCACTGAAGCTTTCTTT.

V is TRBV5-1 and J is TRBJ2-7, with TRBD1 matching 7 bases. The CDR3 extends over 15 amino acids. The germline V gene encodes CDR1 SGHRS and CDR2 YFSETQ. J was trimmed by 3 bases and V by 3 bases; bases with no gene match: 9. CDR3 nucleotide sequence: TGCGCCAGCAGCTCCCGGACAGGTGGTAACTACGAGCAGTACTTC. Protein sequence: CASSSRTGGNYEQYF.

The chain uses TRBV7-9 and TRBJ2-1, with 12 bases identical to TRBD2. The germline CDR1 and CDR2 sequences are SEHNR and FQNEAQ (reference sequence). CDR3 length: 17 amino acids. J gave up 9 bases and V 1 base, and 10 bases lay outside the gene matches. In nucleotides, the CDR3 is TGTGCCAGCAGCTTAGGGGGGGGACTAGCGGGTAATCGTGAGCAGTTCTTC. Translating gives CASSLGGGLAGNREQFF. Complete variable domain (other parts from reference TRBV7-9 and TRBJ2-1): DTGVSQNPRHKITKRGQNVTFRCDPISEHNRLYWYRQTLGQGPEFLTYFQNEAQLEKSRLLSDRFSAERPKGSFSTLEIQRTEQGDSAMYLCASSLGGGLAGNREQFFGPGTRLTVL.

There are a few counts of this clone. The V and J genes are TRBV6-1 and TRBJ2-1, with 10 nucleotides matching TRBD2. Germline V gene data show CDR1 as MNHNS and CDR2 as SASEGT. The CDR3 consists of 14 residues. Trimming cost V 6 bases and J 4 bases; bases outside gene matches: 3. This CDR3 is CASSGTSDYNEQFF. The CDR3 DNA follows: TGTGCCAGCAGCGGGACTAGCGATTACAATGAGCAGTTCTTC.

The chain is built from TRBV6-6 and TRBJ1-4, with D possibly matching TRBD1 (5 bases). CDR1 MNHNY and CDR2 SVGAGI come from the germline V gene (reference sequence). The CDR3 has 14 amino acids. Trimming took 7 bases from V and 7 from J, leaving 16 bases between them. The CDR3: CASNQILGGEKLFF. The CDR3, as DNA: TGTGCCAGCAACCAGATCCTGGGGGGTGAAAAACTGTTTTTT.

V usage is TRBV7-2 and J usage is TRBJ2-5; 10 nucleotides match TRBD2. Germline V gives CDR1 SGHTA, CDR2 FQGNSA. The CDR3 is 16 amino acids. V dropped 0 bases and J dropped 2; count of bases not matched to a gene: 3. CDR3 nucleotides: TGTGCCAGCAGCTTAGCGGCGGGACTAGCGCAAGAGACCCAGTACTTC. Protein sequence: CASSLAAGLAQETQYF.

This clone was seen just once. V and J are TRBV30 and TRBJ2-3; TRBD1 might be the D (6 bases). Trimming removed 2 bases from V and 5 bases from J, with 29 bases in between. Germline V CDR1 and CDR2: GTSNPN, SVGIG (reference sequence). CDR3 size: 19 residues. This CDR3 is CAWSRGHSLQGMRKDTQYF. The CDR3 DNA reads TGTGCCTGGAGTAGGGGACACAGCCTCCAGGGGATGAGAAAAGATACGCAGTATTTT. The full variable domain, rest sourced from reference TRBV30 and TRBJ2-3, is SQTIHQWPATLVQPVGSPLSLECTVEGTSNPNLYWYRQAAGRGLQLLFYSVGIGQISSEVPQNLSASRPQDRQFILSSKKLLLSDSGFYLCAWSRGHSLQGMRKDTQYFGPGTRLTVL.

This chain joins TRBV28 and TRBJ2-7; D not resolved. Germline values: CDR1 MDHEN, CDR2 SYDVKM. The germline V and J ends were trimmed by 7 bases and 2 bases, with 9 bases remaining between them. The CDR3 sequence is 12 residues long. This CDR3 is CASTNSAYEQYF. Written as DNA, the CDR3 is TGTGCCAGCACCAACTCGGCCTACGAGCAGTACTTC.

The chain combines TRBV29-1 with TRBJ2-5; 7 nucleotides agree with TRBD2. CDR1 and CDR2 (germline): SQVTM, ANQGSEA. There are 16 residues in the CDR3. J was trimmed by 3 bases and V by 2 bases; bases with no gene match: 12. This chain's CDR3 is CSVENGEGVYEETQYF. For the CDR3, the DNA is TGCAGCGTTGAAAACGGGGAGGGAGTATATGAAGAGACCCAGTACTTC. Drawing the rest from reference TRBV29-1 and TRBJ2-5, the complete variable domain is SAVISQKPSRDICQRGTSLTIQCQVDSQVTMMFWYRQQPGQSLTLIATANQGSEATYESGFVIDKFPISRPNLTFSTLTVSNMSPEDSSIYLCSVENGEGVYEETQYFGPGTRLLVL.